The T cell receptor (beta chain) under discussion was sequenced for a study of PD-1 blockade in mismatch repair-deficient tumors. Overall study context: Enrolled about 2012-2016, patients had progressing, pretreated mismatch repair-deficient cancers of 11 to 13 types.

The V gene's germline CDR1 is ENHRY and CDR2 SYGVKD. CDR3 size: 16 residues. Trimming at V came to 6 bases and at J to 0 bases, leaving 4 bases not matched to a gene. Only in-frame clones appear in the TCRdb table, and some are missing; sequencing was by immunoSEQ multiplex PCR. The repertoire includes tens of thousands of clones, about 80% of them detected once, and about 3.5% sits in the top ten. Sequenced material: peripheral blood, taken 4 weeks after starting pembrolizumab. This receptor was obtained from an adult with mismatch repair-deficient cancer. V gene TRBV10-3 combines with J gene TRBJ1-5; 11 bases are shared with TRBD1. The DNA for the CDR3 is TGTGCCATCAGCCCGGGACAGGGGGATAGCAATCAGCCCCAGCATTTT. Encoded protein: CAISPGQGDSNQPQHF.